This TCR beta chain was captured in a study of T-cell reconstitution after alpha-beta-depleted transplantation in children. The germline V gene encodes CDR1 DFQATT and CDR2 SNEGSKA (reference sequence). The CDR3 is made up of 12 amino acids. V lost 0 bases and J 6 bases, leaving 9 bases between the germline ends. This clonotype was counted only a few times. As it was prepared, the TCRbeta library received unique molecular identifiers. From the PCR reads, TCRdb called clonotypes with MiXCR, one entry per CDR3 protein. This table has about 610,000 distinct CDR3 sequences, 8% to 11% appearing once. The TCR sequence derives from a human donor who donated a stem cell graft to a child with acute myeloid leukemia. This chain uses TRBV20-1 with TRBJ2-7; D may correspond to TRBD1 or TRBD2 (5 bases each). The sequencing used PBMCs from the stem cell graft donor, collected from the stem cell graft. CDR3 amino acids: CSARDWGTEQYF. DNA of the CDR3: TGCAGTGCTAGAGATTGGGGGACCGAGCAGTACTTC.